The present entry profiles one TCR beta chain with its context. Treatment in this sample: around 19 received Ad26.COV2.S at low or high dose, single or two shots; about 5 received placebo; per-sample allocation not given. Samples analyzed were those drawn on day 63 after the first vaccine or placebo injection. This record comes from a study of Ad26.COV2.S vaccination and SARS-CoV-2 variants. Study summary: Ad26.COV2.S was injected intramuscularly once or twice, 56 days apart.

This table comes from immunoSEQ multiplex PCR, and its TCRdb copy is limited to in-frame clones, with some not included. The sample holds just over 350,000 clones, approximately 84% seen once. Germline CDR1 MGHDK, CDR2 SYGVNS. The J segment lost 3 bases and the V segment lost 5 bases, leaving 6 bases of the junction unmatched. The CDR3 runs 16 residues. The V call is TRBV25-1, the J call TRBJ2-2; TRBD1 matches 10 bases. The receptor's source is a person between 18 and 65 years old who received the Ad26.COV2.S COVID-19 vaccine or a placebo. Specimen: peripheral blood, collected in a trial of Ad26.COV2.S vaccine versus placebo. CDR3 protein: CASSRTGTGDTGELFF. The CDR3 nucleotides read TGTGCCAGCAGTCGTACCGGGACAGGGGACACCGGGGAGCTGTTTTTT.